The T cell receptor (beta chain) described here comes from a study of cytomegalovirus exposure and HLA in healthy donors (dated by TCRdb to the late 2010s). For context, the study as a whole: According to a later analysis, the roughly 120 validation repertoires were produced on the same platform as the 666 repertoires of the first cohort. The study aimed to test whether cataloging public T cell receptors could reveal signatures of past pathogen exposure. Along with the approximately 670-subject first cohort, a separate validation cohort of approximately 110 different subjects was used. To predict cytomegalovirus infection status, the study combined high-throughput TCR immunosequencing, statistical association of individual TCRs with disease status, and machine learning. General conclusions and limits of the study: Of the cluster scores, roughly 93% were above 0 in a later analysis, which found that TCRs clustered in the first cohort also tended to co-occur in the approximately 130 validation repertoires. While some public TCRs were present in many individuals, most TCR sequences turned up only very rarely across donors. The study gave a list of 150 to 200 TCR beta chains associated with cytomegalovirus. In vitro tests confirmed that a few of the cytomegalovirus-associated TCR beta chains recognize cytomegalovirus antigens. The classifier was reported to diagnose cytomegalovirus status with high specificity and sensitivity in both the original cohort and the validation cohort. The authors suggested that the approach could potentially be generalized to other disease states and immunological phenotypes. A later analysis had no HLA typing for the validation cohort, so co-occurrence there was scored across all 130 or so repertoires.

Receptor libraries were prepared by the immunoSEQ multiplex PCR assay. Under the source paper's analysis protocol: A statistical classification framework was built to diagnose cytomegalovirus status from the catalog of TCR beta chain sequences. Imported from immuneACCESS, the table was reduced by TCRdb to in-frame sequences with V and J called. These copies leave out some clones; in studies compared against another copy, an unresolved V gene accounts for under half, and the cause of the remainder is not known. From that table come the V and J calls and clone size; the DNA was used to work out D and trimming. This sample holds hundreds of thousands of clones; more than 75% were observed only once. The top ten clonotypes cover 1% to 1.5% of the sample. Relative to germline, V is 2 bases shorter and J is 3 bases shorter, with 17 bases between their ends. The germline V gene gives CDR1 as MNHEY and CDR2 as SVGAGI. The CDR3 runs 16 amino acids, cysteine and phenylalanine included. The DNA shown is the 48-base CDR3, in frame from base 1.

The donors were included in the validation cohort of some 120 subjects, a group kept apart from the roughly 690-subject first cohort. Note on this clone: It lacks a known antigen. Base qualities are missing; no much larger clone stands one base away.

The sample comprised PBMCs. Rearrangement joined TRBV6-5 to TRBJ2-7, with the D gene too uncertain to name. The receptor was derived from a woman aged 25 to 39 in good health and CMV-seropositive. CDR3 loop: CASSYPPLAKRYEQYF. At the DNA level, the sequence is TGTGCCAGCAGTTACCCTCCCCTGGCCAAACGCTACGAGCAGTACTTC.